This passage covers 10 T cell receptor beta chains from one sample sequenced in a study of blood T cell repertoires in COVID-19. The assay was immunoSEQ multiplex PCR, and TCRdb's table has in-frame clones only and misses some. The table records over 200,000 clones, about 88% of them present only once. The source material was peripheral blood. The receptor source for this set is a man in his forties with active or convalescent COVID-19.

The chain combines TRBV27 with TRBJ2-2; D possibly corresponds to TRBD1 (6 bases). V was shortened by 6 bases and J by 5 bases, with 16 bases between the two germline ends. This CDR3 is 15 amino acids long. Looked up from germline, CDR1 is MNHEY and CDR2 is SMNVEV (reference sequence). In nucleotides, the CDR3 is TGTGCCAGCAGACTCAGGGGAACCCGGACCGGGGAGCTGTTTTTT. Translation: CASRLRGTRTGELFF.

V is TRBV5-6 and J is TRBJ1-4; no clear D gene. Trimming pared 1 base from V and 15 bases from J, leaving 13 bases between. CDR1 and CDR2 from the germline V gene are SGHDT and YYEEEE. CDR3 length equals 12 residues. CDR3 sequence (DNA): TGTGCCAGCAGCTTGTTTCAGCAAGAGGTGTTTTTT. This gives the protein CASSLFQQEVFF. Based on the CDR3 plus reference TRBV5-6 and TRBJ1-4, the full variable domain is DAGVTQSPTHLIKTRGQQVTLRCSPKSGHDTVSWYQQALGQGPQFIFQYYEEEERQRGNFPDRFSGHQFPNYSSELNVNALLLGDSALYLCASSLFQQEVFFGSGTQLSVL.

The V and J genes are TRBV27 and TRBJ2-7, with a weak D call TRBD1 (6 bases). Germline values: CDR1 MNHEY, CDR2 SMNVEV (reference sequence). CDR3 size: 14 residues. Trimming took off 6 bases at V and 2 bases at J, with 14 bases between the two ends. CDR3 in amino acids: CASSLSDRPYEQYF. As DNA, the CDR3 is TGTGCCAGCAGCCTCTCGGACAGACCCTACGAGCAGTACTTC.

This chain joins TRBV9 and TRBJ2-1; D possibly corresponds to TRBD2 (5 bases). CDR1 is SGDLS, CDR2 YYNGEE, per germline. This CDR3 is built from 15 residues. Trimming shortened V by 0 bases and J by 8 bases, and 15 bases separated the two germline ends. The CDR3: CASSVALAMKDEQFF. The CDR3 nucleotides read TGTGCCAGCAGCGTAGCCCTAGCAATGAAGGATGAGCAGTTCTTC.

The V gene is TRBV9, the J gene TRBJ1-1; D is possibly TRBD1 (5 bases). Between the trimmed V and J ends, which lost 0 bases and 5 bases, there was a span of 17 bases. Germline CDR1 and CDR2: SGDLS and YYNGEE. This CDR3 region has 16 residues. CDR3 sequence: CASSVVGNFGGTEAFF. The CDR3 DNA reads as TGTGCCAGCAGCGTAGTCGGAAACTTCGGGGGGACTGAAGCTTTCTTT.

The chain employs TRBV27 and TRBJ1-2; possibly TRBD1 for D (6 bases). The V end lost 7 bases, the J end lost 5 bases, and 23 bases lay between the germline ends. Per the germline V gene, CDR1 is MNHEY and CDR2 is SMNVEV (reference sequence). This CDR3 is built from 16 residues. CDR3 sequence: CASTTYRTDYPYGYTF. In DNA form, the CDR3 reads TGTGCCAGCACCACATACCGGACAGATTACCCATATGGCTACACCTTC.

V usage is TRBV4-2 and J usage is TRBJ2-7; 7 positions agree with TRBD2. V shed 1 base, J shed 2 bases, and the junction held 5 bases outside the gene matches. From germline, CDR1 is LGHNA and CDR2 YNFKEQ. The length of the CDR3 is 15 residues. The CDR3 sequence: CASSQGPSGTYEQYF. The DNA for the CDR3 is TGTGCCAGCAGCCAAGGGCCTAGCGGAACCTACGAGCAGTACTTC.

The chain is built from TRBV3-1 (or the pseudogene TRBV3-2) and TRBJ1-5; a possible D gene is TRBD1 (6 bases). Germline CDR1 reads LGHDT; CDR2 reads YNNKEL (reference sequence). With 4 bases removed from V and 3 bases from J, the gap between germline ends came to 10 bases. This CDR3 comprises 14 residues. The CDR3 sequence: CASSLQGTNQPQHF. DNA of the CDR3: TGTGCCAGCAGCCTACAGGGAACCAATCAGCCCCAGCATTTT.

The gene calls are TRBV11-2 and TRBJ2-2; TRBD2 is a possible D gene (7 bases). Germline lookup yields CDR1 SGHAT and CDR2 FQNNGV. V was pared by 2 bases and J by 2 bases, with 12 bases between. This CDR3 comprises 16 residues. This CDR3 reads CASSLLGGPNTGELFF. The CDR3 nucleotides read TGTGCCAGCAGCTTACTCGGGGGGCCAAACACCGGGGAGCTGTTTTTT. Combining the CDR3 with reference TRBV11-2 and TRBJ2-2 gives the whole variable domain EAGVAQSPRYKIIEKRQSVAFWCNPISGHATLYWYQQILGQGPKLLIQFQNNGVVDDSQLPKDRFSAERLKGVDSTLKIQPAKLEDSAVYLCASSLLGGPNTGELFFGEGSRLTVL.

The CDR3 DNA sequence: TGTGCCAGTAGCAGGAGCGGGAGGGCCGCCGGGGAGCTGTTTTTT. Protein product: CASSRSGRAAGELFF. The V gene is TRBV19, the J gene TRBJ2-2; 10 bases agree with TRBD2. V lost 6 bases, J lost 6 bases, and 7 bases stayed unmatched. CDR3 length: 15 amino acids. Germline V gene sequence: CDR1 LNHDA, CDR2 SQIVND (reference sequence).